The 25 T cell receptor beta chains below were found in one sample sequenced in a study of regulatory T cells in long-lasting Graves disease. As to time point: newly diagnosed GD, antithyroid drugs for less than 3 months. Making the TCR library involved RNA that had been extracted from PBMCs. Combining iRepertoire HTBI primers with Arm-PCR of CDR3 regions, the authors built TCR beta libraries. Using its own MiXCR run on the multiplex PCR reads, TCRdb lists one record per CDR3 protein. Here the sample spans roughly 520,000 distinct CDR3 sequences, more than 10% being singletons. This same sample was also taken into another study, of T cells in Graves' hyperthyroidism and ophthalmopathy.

The specimen was peripheral blood mononuclear cells (PBMCs), collected at new diagnosis, from a patient treated with antithyroid drugs. Receptor source: a young woman with Graves disease.

The V call is TRBV27, the J call TRBJ2-3, with 10 bases identical to TRBD2. The CDR3 runs 17 residues. Germline V gives CDR1 MNHEY, CDR2 SMNVEV (reference sequence). The V segment lost 5 bases and the J segment 7 bases; nucleotides outside the gene matches: 15. The chain's CDR3 is CASSARTSGGVVHTQYF. In DNA, the CDR3 is TGTGCCAGCAGTGCGCGGACTAGCGGAGGGGTCGTACATACGCAGTATTTT.

This clonotype was detected ten times or more. The chain links TRBV30 to TRBJ2-1; TRBD2 matches 7 bases. Trimming removed 1 base from V and 7 bases from J; junction bases left unmatched: 4. CDR1 GTSNPN and CDR2 SVGIG come from the germline V gene (reference sequence). The length of the CDR3 is 13 residues. The chain's CDR3 is CAWSGGSDNEQFF. CDR3 DNA: TGTGCCTGGAGTGGCGGGAGTGATAATGAGCAGTTCTTC.

This clonotype was observed a handful of times. This chain joins TRBV28 and TRBJ1-5; D is unresolved. Trimming shortened V by 5 bases and J by 6 bases, and 17 bases separated the two germline ends. CDR1 and CDR2 (germline): MDHEN, SYDVKM. The CDR3 length is 15 residues. Written as DNA, the CDR3 is TGTGCCAGCAGTCCCGCCATAGATAGATTTCAGCCCCAGCATTTT. Protein: CASSPAIDRFQPQHF.

This clonotype was detected ten times or more. The gene calls are TRBV3-1 and TRBJ1-4; a weak D match, TRBD1 (6 bases). V lost 2 bases and J lost 10, with 17 bases in between. CDR1 and CDR2 (germline): LGHDT, YNNKEL (reference sequence). This CDR3 contains 15 residues. The chain's CDR3 is CASSQWSVTGGKLFF. CDR3 DNA: TGTGCCAGCAGCCAATGGTCCGTGACAGGTGGAAAACTGTTTTTT.

At least ten counts were recorded for this clonotype. J is TRBJ1-1 and V is TRBV12-3 or TRBV12-4; D perhaps matches TRBD1 (5 bases). The CDR3 contains 12 residues. V lost 3 bases and J 10 bases, leaving 12 bases between the germline ends. The CDR3 nucleotides are TGTGCCAGCAGTTTGGGAACAGGAATAGCTTTCTTT. Protein: CASSLGTGIAFF.

The gene calls are TRBV6-1 and TRBJ2-7, with D possibly matching TRBD2 (6 bases). This CDR3 is 14 amino acids long. Germline lookup yields CDR1 MNHNS and CDR2 SASEGT. The ends were cut back, 6 bases at V and 2 bases at J, with 14 bases in the middle. CDR3: CASRERAPAYEQYF. In DNA form, the CDR3 reads TGTGCCAGCAGGGAGCGGGCCCCGGCCTACGAGCAGTACTTC.

This clonotype has just a few counts. The V call is TRBV5-1, the J call TRBJ2-1; D is perhaps TRBD2 (5 bases). Germline lookup yields CDR1 SGHRS and CDR2 YFSETQ. Between the trimmed V and J ends, which lost 3 bases and 10 bases, there was a span of 11 bases. There are 12 residues in the CDR3. DNA for the CDR3: TGCGCCAGCAGCTCCTCGAGGGCAGAGCAGTTCTTC. Amino acid sequence: CASSSSRAEQFF. Based on the CDR3 plus reference TRBV5-1 and TRBJ2-1, the full variable domain is KAGVTQTPRYLIKTRGQQVTLSCSPISGHRSVSWYQQTPGQGLQFLFEYFSETQRNKGNFPGRFSGRQFSNSRSEMNVSTLELGDSALYLCASSSSRAEQFFGPGTRLTVL.

Details on this clonotype: A read error is possible here, since a much larger clone lies one base away. V gene TRBV28 combines with J gene TRBJ1-5, with 7 bases aligning to TRBD1. The tail of the sequence fits TRBJ2-3 better, so the J call may be wrong. Germline values: CDR1 MDHEN, CDR2 SYDVKM. This CDR3 is 16 amino acids long. CDR3 nucleotides: TGTGCCACCATGACAGGGAACCTATTTAGCAATCAGCCCCAGTATTTT. Translation gives CATMTGNLFSNQPQYF.

This clonotype was recorded many times. The chain is built from TRBV12-3 or TRBV12-4 and TRBJ1-2; D gene ambiguous. CDR3 size: 12 residues. V was clipped by 4 bases and J by 5 bases, with 8 bases between them. The CDR3 loop reads CASSSGEYGYTF. CDR3 nucleotides: TGTGCCAGCAGTTCGGGAGAGTATGGCTACACCTTC.

The gene calls are TRBV7-2 and TRBJ2-5, with D perhaps TRBD2 (6 bases). With 1 base removed from V and 7 bases from J, the gap between germline ends came to 16 bases. This CDR3 comprises 15 residues. Germline loops: CDR1 SGHTA, CDR2 FQGNSA. As DNA, the CDR3 is TGTGCCAGCAGCTTAGTTTGGGAACCGGGAGCGACCCAGTACTTC. Protein sequence: CASSLVWEPGATQYF.

There are many counts of this clonotype. The rearrangement uses TRBV7-9 and TRBJ2-2; weak D call: TRBD1 (5 bases). The CDR3 totals 16 residues. The V gene lost 5 bases and the J gene lost 0 bases, with 13 bases spanning the gap. Germline V gene data show CDR1 as SEHNR and CDR2 as FQNEAQ (reference sequence). The CDR3 bases are TGTGCCAGCAGCAAAGGGGCAGGTCCGAACACCGGGGAGCTGTTTTTT. This translates into CASSKGAGPNTGELFF.

This clonotype was observed a few times. This chain uses TRBV29-1 with TRBJ2-7, with TRBD2 matching 10 bases. This CDR3 region has 15 residues. The germline V gene encodes CDR1 SQVTM and CDR2 ANQGSEA. Trimming cost V 4 bases and J 3 bases; bases outside gene matches: 9. The CDR3 is CSVVRLAGALYEQYF. The CDR3 bases are TGCAGCGTTGTGCGGCTAGCGGGAGCCCTCTACGAGCAGTACTTC.

This clonotype has a count of ten or more. V usage is TRBV2 and J usage is TRBJ1-1, with D possibly TRBD1 on 5 matching bases. Germline V gene data show CDR1 as SNHLY and CDR2 as FYNNEI. The CDR3 length is 13 residues. The V end lost 6 bases, the J end lost 0 bases, and 8 bases lay between the germline ends. CDR3 nucleotides: TGTGCCAGCAGCAGGGATCTGAACACTGAAGCTTTCTTT. Translated, it gives CASSRDLNTEAFF.

This clonotype showed up many times. J is TRBJ2-7 and V is TRBV6-1; TRBD1 agrees at 8 bases. Germline V gives CDR1 MNHNS, CDR2 SASEGT. The CDR3 length is 14 residues. Trimming took 7 bases from V and 2 from J; bases not matched to a gene: 7. CDR3 sequence (DNA): TGTGCCAGCAACGACAGGACAGGGACCTACGAGCAGTACTTC. The encoded protein is CASNDRTGTYEQYF.

This chain connects TRBV12-3 or TRBV12-4 to TRBJ2-1; D is possibly TRBD1 or TRBD2 (7 bases each). The CDR3 length is 17 residues. Trimming stripped 6 bases from V and 7 bases from J, with 25 bases between. CDR3 loop: CASSDTGVGGRGNEQFF. The CDR3 DNA follows: TGTGCCAGCAGCGATACAGGGGTTGGGGGGAGGGGGAATGAGCAGTTCTTC.

V is TRBV12-5 and J is TRBJ2-1, with TRBD2 as a possible D gene (6 bases). The V gene lost 1 base and the J gene lost 4 bases, with 11 bases spanning the gap. CDR3 length: 15 residues. The germline CDR1 and CDR2 sequences are LGHNT and FRNRAP. The CDR3 region is CASGLGIAAYNEQFF. The CDR3 nucleotides read TGTGCTAGTGGTTTGGGCATAGCGGCATACAATGAGCAGTTCTTC.

This clonotype was picked up many times. The CDR3: CASSSPLSYEQYF. DNA of the CDR3: TGTGCCAGCAGTAGCCCACTCTCCTACGAGCAGTACTTC. J is TRBJ2-7 and V is TRBV6-1, with D hard to call. This CDR3 comprises 13 residues. Germline CDR1 is MNHNS and CDR2 is SASEGT. The germline V and J ends were trimmed by 5 bases and 0 bases, with 8 bases remaining between them.

This clonotype was observed at least ten times. The chain joins TRBV2 to TRBJ1-2, with D maybe TRBD1 (6 bases). Germline values: CDR1 SNHLY, CDR2 FYNNEI. The V end lost 4 bases, the J end lost 6 bases, and 24 bases lay between the germline ends. The CDR3 totals 17 residues. CDR3: CASSGLNVGGTRNGYTF. As DNA, the CDR3 is TGTGCCAGCAGTGGGCTCAATGTAGGGGGGACGCGCAATGGCTACACCTTC.

The sample holds many counts of this clonotype. The chain is built from TRBV3-1 and TRBJ2-1, with D perhaps TRBD2 (7 bases). V lost 4 bases, J lost 7 bases, and 14 bases lay in between. The CDR3 extends over 14 amino acids. Per the germline V gene, CDR1 is LGHDT and CDR2 is YNNKEL (reference sequence). The CDR3 region is CASSLAGAVNEQFF. Written as DNA, the CDR3 is TGTGCCAGCAGCCTGGCGGGGGCGGTAAATGAGCAGTTCTTC.

The table lists this clonotype with a few counts. The rearrangement joins TRBV4-3 to TRBJ1-4; tentative D call: TRBD1 (5 bases). V lost 6 bases and J 6 bases, leaving 17 bases between the germline ends. The CDR3 sequence is 15 residues long. Germline V CDR1 and CDR2: LGHNA, YSLEER. CDR3 sequence reads: CASSLGGGTDEKLFF. The CDR3 nucleotides are TGCGCCAGCAGTCTAGGTGGAGGGACTGATGAAAAACTGTTTTTT.

This clonotype was detected a few times. J is TRBJ1-3 and V is TRBV25-1, with 7 bases aligning to TRBD1. The CDR3 is made up of 15 amino acids. Germline V gene sequence: CDR1 MGHDK, CDR2 SYGVNS. V lost 1 base to trimming and J lost 2 bases; unmatched junction nucleotides: 2. DNA for the CDR3: TGTGCCAGCAGTGAATCCGGGACAGCTGGAAACACCATATATTTT. Amino acids: CASSESGTAGNTIYF.

This clonotype was seen more than once but under ten times. V is TRBV27 and J is TRBJ1-2, with TRBD1 matching over 8 bases. CDR3 length: 13 residues. Germline-derived CDR1 and CDR2 are MNHEY and SMNVEV (reference sequence). V was pared by 8 bases and J by 4 bases, with 6 bases of the junction left unmatched. The CDR3 protein is CASGLTGVYGYTF. CDR3 coding DNA: TGTGCCAGCGGGTTGACAGGGGTCTATGGCTACACCTTC.

Notes on this clonotype: One end of the junction fails to match germline, which may point to a read error. The chain uses TRBV10-3 and TRBJ2-1; maybe TRBD2 (5 bases). The CDR3 runs 13 residues. Germline-derived CDR1 and CDR2 are ENHRY and SYGVKD. In DNA, the CDR3 is TGTGCCACCAGTGAGGGCCCGTACAATGAGCAGTTCTTC. Its translation: CATSEGPYNEQFF.

This clonotype was found many times. V gene TRBV7-2 combines with J gene TRBJ2-2; D is perhaps TRBD1 (5 bases). V was clipped by 5 bases and J by 4 bases, with 17 bases between them. Germline CDR1 is SGHTA and CDR2 is FQGNSA. The length of the CDR3 is 16 residues. The CDR3 DNA reads TGTGCCAGCAGCCCCGCCAGGGTTGGGTTCACCGGGGAGCTGTTTTTT. Its protein product is CASSPARVGFTGELFF.

Of note for this clonotype: A read error may account for a junction end that differs from germline. The chain combines TRBV7-9 with TRBJ2-7; D is uncertain. The CDR3 has 15 residues. In germline, CDR1 is SEHNR, CDR2 FQNEAQ (reference sequence). CDR3 in amino acids: CASSLSPSSSHEQYF. The CDR3 DNA follows: TGTGCCAGCAGCTTAAGTCCGTCGAGCTCCCACGAGCAGTACTTC.